This T cell receptor (beta chain) comes out of a study of T cell repertoires in cytomegalovirus infection (dated by TCRdb to about 2019). Background on the whole study: Donor HLA type was relevant to the analysis, as public TCR beta signatures indicated carriage of CMV infection together with the matching HLA type.

Findings and caveats that apply to the study as a whole: In the ex vivo response, HLA-C-restricted CMV-specific TCR beta clonotypes were dominant, and in two of eight donors the single most frequent clonotype came from this HLA-C-restricted group. Cumulative frequency of public TCR beta family members discriminated carriers of CMV infection plus the relevant HLA type in this cohort and an independent 352-donor cohort.

Including cysteine and phenylalanine, the CDR3 has 22 amino acids. Only the CDR3 portion is preserved as DNA: 66 bases, with reading frame beginning at the first base. Based on the germline V gene, the CDR1 and CDR2 sequences are MNHGY and SAAAGT. In regard to this clonotype: What this receptor recognizes is not known. One end of the junction fails to match germline, which may point to a read error.

Sequencing relied on an Illumina HiSeq 1500. The public reads were reprocessed in TCRdb via fastp at Q25 and MiXCR, keeping in-frame beta chains. Merged by CDR3 protein, the rows form single entries marked with the most common genes and DNA. The sample table records almost 500,000 distinct CDR3 sequences; approximately 11% of these occur just once. The top ten clones comprise around 9.6% of the sample. Recombination linked TRBV6-8 to TRBJ1-5, with the identity of the D gene unclear. The TCR was taken from a human donor in good health (CMV status not recorded). Some clones in this sample may be carry-over from other donors' samples. The sample consisted of PBMCs. Here the CDR3 is given as CASSYSKVSGTEKDHSNQHQHF. The nucleotide sequence reads TGTGCCAGCAGTTACTCAAAAGTCTCGGGCACCGAAAAAGACCATAGCAATCAGCACCAGCATTTT.